A selection of T cell receptor beta chains follows, all from one sample in a study of graft-versus-host responses after intestinal transplantation. Clones were read by immunoSEQ multiplex PCR, and TCRdb kept only the in-frame ones, dropping some. The data show roughly 53,000 clones, with 75% to 95% seen just once and approximately 5% held by the top ten. The specimen was PBMCs, collected 662 days after intestinal transplant. These TCRs come from a human patient who received an intestinal transplant, so some T cells may come from the graft donor. Each CDR3 is given with its conserved first and last residue. A D gene is named only where the DNA matches it firmly. Clone size is stated in some rows and not others, as once, few, many or a class when expanded.

NA	NA	TRBV7-6	TRBJ1-1	CASSSSGKAFF	TGTGCCAGCAGCTCCTCAGGGAAGGCTTTCTTT
NA	NA	TRBV7-3	TRBJ2-1	CASSLTPLVYEQFF	TGTGCCAGCAGCTTAACTCCCCTAGTTTATGAGCAGTTCTTC
NA	TRBD1	TRBV5-1	TRBJ2-2	CASSLSGGGTGELFF	TGCGCCAGCAGCTTGTCAGGGGGCGGCACCGGGGAGCTGTTTTTT
NA	NA	TRBV18	TRBJ1-2	CASSPNRDGYTF	TGTGCCAGCTCACCGAACAGGGATGGCTACACCTTC
NA	NA	TRBV18	TRBJ1-5	CASSPPELTGSNQPQHF	TGTGCCAGCTCACCACCAGAATTGACAGGTAGCAATCAGCCCCAGCATTTT
NA	NA	TRBV19	TRBJ2-7	CASSISSSYEQYF	TGTGCCAGTAGTATATCATCCTCCTACGAGCAGTACTTC
NA	NA	TRBV7-2	TRBJ1-1	CASSLRSDSNTEAFF	TGTGCCAGCAGCTTAAGGTCAGACTCGAACACTGAAGCTTTCTTT
NA	NA	TRBV9	TRBJ1-3	CASSVAPITANSGNTIYF	TGTGCCAGCAGCGTAGCACCGATTACGGCAAACTCTGGAAACACCATATATTTT
NA	NA	TRBV9	TRBJ2-3	CASSVGGATITDTQYF	TGTGCCAGCAGCGTAGGGGGGGCGACCATCACAGATACGCAGTATTTT
NA	TRBD1	TRBV11-2	TRBJ1-2	CASSLRQGAGYGYTF	TGTGCCAGCAGCTTACGACAGGGGGCGGGGTATGGCTACACCTTC
NA	NA	TRBV7-9	TRBJ2-5	CASSLGLGRLEETQYF	TGTGCCAGCAGCTTAGGTCTGGGTCGGCTAGAAGAGACCCAGTACTTC
NA	NA	TRBV18	TRBJ1-5	CASSPQGRINQPQHF	TGTGCCAGCTCACCACAGGGGAGGATCAATCAGCCCCAGCATTTT
NA	NA	TRBV6-4	TRBJ2-1	CASSGGWGNEQFF	TGTGCCAGCAGTGGAGGGTGGGGCAATGAGCAGTTCTTC
NA	NA	TRBV11-2	TRBJ2-1	CASSLLDEQFF	TGTGCCAGCAGCCTACTCGATGAGCAGTTCTTC
NA	TRBD2	TRBV14	TRBJ2-5	CASSQGTRGVSQYF	TGTGCCAGCAGCCAGGGGACCCGGGGGGTGTCCCAGTACTTC
NA	TRBD1	TRBV25-1	TRBJ1-1	CASSPLQGYTEAFF	TGTGCCAGCAGCCCCCTACAGGGGTACACTGAAGCTTTCTTT
NA	TRBD1	TRBV27	TRBJ2-7	CASRFKPGQGAHEQYF	TGTGCCAGCAGGTTCAAGCCGGGACAGGGGGCCCACGAGCAGTACTTC
NA	NA	TRBV6-1	TRBJ2-7	CASSEIRGSYEQYF	TGTGCCAGCAGTGAAATAAGGGGCTCCTACGAGCAGTACTTC
NA	NA	TRBV7-9	TRBJ2-7	CASSFDKSSYEQYF	TGTGCCAGCAGCTTTGACAAAAGCTCCTACGAGCAGTACTTC
NA	NA	TRBV5-1	TRBJ1-1	CASSRGTLRGLEAFF	TGCGCCAGCAGTAGAGGGACCTTGAGGGGCCTTGAAGCTTTCTTT
NA	TRBD1	TRBV5-1	TRBJ2-7	CASSPGQGSYEQYF	TGCGCCAGCAGCCCGGGACAGGGGTCCTACGAGCAGTACTTC
NA	NA	TRBV18	TRBJ2-7	CASSPRSGTYEQYF	TGTGCCAGCTCACCACGGTCCGGAACCTACGAGCAGTACTTC
NA	NA	TRBV9	TRBJ2-2	CASSVDFGAYGELFF	TGTGCCAGCAGCGTAGATTTTGGGGCATACGGGGAGCTGTTTTTT
NA	TRBD1	TRBV5-6	TRBJ1-6	CASSFRGTGSPLHF	TGTGCCAGCAGCTTTAGGGGGACAGGCTCACCCCTCCACTTT
NA	NA	TRBV2	TRBJ1-2	CASSGKERLGYGYTF	TGTGCCAGCAGTGGAAAGGAGAGGTTGGGCTACGGCTACACCTTC
NA	TRBD2	TRBV7-2	TRBJ2-5	CASSPPTSGQETQYF	TGTGCCAGCAGCCCACCAACTAGCGGGCAAGAGACCCAGTACTTC
NA	NA	TRBV5-1	TRBJ2-7	CASSLSLAAGDTYEQYF	TGCGCCAGCAGCCTCTCTTTGGCCGCGGGGGACACCTACGAGCAGTACTTC
NA	NA	TRBV9	TRBJ1-2	CASSYSGRDYGYTF	TGTGCCAGCAGTTATTCGGGACGGGACTATGGCTACACCTTC
few	NA	TRBV13	TRBJ2-7	CASSHRDSYEQYF	TGTGCCAGCAGCCACAGGGATTCCTACGAGCAGTACTTC
NA	TRBD1	TRBV15	TRBJ2-5	CATSRDRGRETQYF	TGTGCCACCAGCAGAGACAGGGGGCGGGAGACCCAGTACTTC
NA	TRBD1	TRBV27	TRBJ1-2	CASSLTPGGDGYTF	TGTGCCAGCAGCCTGACTCCAGGGGGCGATGGCTACACCTTC
NA	TRBD2	TRBV9	TRBJ2-1	CASSSYRLAGQDNEQFF	TGTGCCAGCAGCTCATACCGACTAGCGGGGCAGGACAATGAGCAGTTCTTC
NA	TRBD1	TRBV19	TRBJ1-2	CASSWGTGQGASHYGYTF	TGTGCCAGTAGTTGGGGGACAGGACAGGGGGCCTCACACTATGGCTACACCTTC